This T cell receptor beta chain was retrieved from a study of blood T cell repertoires in COVID-19. Study-wide background: From the United States, Italy and Spain came samples of acute and convalescent COVID-19.

In the authors' workflow: Amplification from reference gene primers served as the basis for estimated nucleated cell counts. TCRdb's copy holds only in-frame clones and misses some; the assay was immunoSEQ multiplex PCR. The V and J calls and the clone size are those of that table, but D and trimming were determined from the DNA. This table holds some 300,000 clones, roughly nine tenths found once. From germline, CDR1 is MDHEN and CDR2 SYDVKM. The CDR3 contains 19 residues. With 2 bases clipped from V and 0 bases from J, the junction kept 10 bases outside the gene matches. Enrolled through a virtual design, the participants were between 18 and 89 years of age and came from under 30 US areas. Membership in each cohort depended on participant-reported clinical history.

Sequencing was performed on PBMCs or T cells enriched from blood (not recorded which). V gene TRBV28 combines with J gene TRBJ1-6; TRBD1 matches 7 bases. This TCR came from a woman under 40 who had recovered from COVID-19. CDR3 DNA: TGTGCCAGCAGTTTAGCAAGAGTGGGACAGAGCTCCTATAATTCACCCCTCCACTTT. As protein: CASSLARVGQSSYNSPLHF.